This T cell receptor (beta chain) was recorded in a study of human T cells and chemical hapten exposure (dated by TCRdb to about 2021). Context from the whole study: For sensitization, 2% DPC in acetone was applied to an approximately 2 cm by approximately 2 cm area of upper inner arm skin. Weekly therapeutic DPC doses were additionally applied to the scalp of patients throughout the approximately 25-week study period. Patch testing on the upper back used Finn chambers containing 0.01% DPC, with scoring done after 6 days according to International Contact Dermatitis Research Group standards. Alopecia areata with under or over 50% scalp involvement, alopecia totalis and alopecia universalis were represented in the patient cohort, which was mostly female. Libraries were pooled for sequencing, and variation in per-sample TCR yields was attributed mainly to small differences in library volumes within the pool. In alopecia patients, the study followed how the peripheral blood TCR repertoire changed in vivo over primary and secondary sensitization to diphenylcyclopropenone (DPC), a hapten. Blood samples were taken from patients before sensitization (week 0) and at 2, 6 and about 24 weeks after DPC sensitization. Some 29 alopecia patients provided blood for TCR sequencing at one to four time points (pre-sensitization, 2, 6 and 24 weeks).

The sample's time point, from its label and the paper: patch test 3, about 24 weeks after DPC sensitization. This sample's treatment or condition label indicates: therapeutic diphenylcyclopropenone sensitization with weekly scalp DPC. At each patch-test visit, blood was drawn before the patch test was applied. Eligible patients were aged 18 to 70, diagnosed with alopecia, deemed suitable for DPC therapy, and excluded if pregnant. Total RNA was extracted from unfractionated whole blood collected in Tempus Blood RNA tubes. This clonotype was detected only a few times. Its recognized antigen is unknown. Base qualities are missing; no much larger clone stands one base away. Here is what the overall study found, with its caveats: DPC sensitization did not change how many TCRs were above 1 in 1000 frequency, and no evidence was found of alterations in global repertoire structure. After repeated subsampling, the strength of the expansion versus patch-test correlation and the threshold at which it became significant changed. Because every patient had alopecia, a presumed autoimmune disease, the patients' immune response might differ from that of healthy individuals. The number of PT1 expanded TCRs positively correlated with patch test score, significant at thresholds 8, 16 and 32 but not 4. Compared with pre-sensitization or healthy control sets, expanded TCRs formed significantly more large CDR3 similarity clusters, which is consistent with antigen-driven responses.

The receptor library was made with RACE. TCRdb records NextSeq 500 as the sequencer. During library preparation, unique molecular identifiers were attached to individual cDNA molecules so that TCRs could be counted quantitatively and reproducibly. Both TCR alpha and TCR beta chains were sequenced from each blood RNA sample. The paper's processing steps were these. Samples had a median of about 96,000 TCRs, with a range from about 23,224 to 750,000. The Decombinator software suite was used to annotate V, J and CDR3 in the TCR reads. To make PS versus PT1 abundance plots, every sample was subsampled to the same number of TCRs (28,000). TCRs were defined as expanded if absent before sensitization and observed at least eight times at the 2-week time point. TCRdb reprocessing: public reads trimmed at Q25 with fastp, clones called with MiXCR, in-frame beta chains kept. Each entry merges the rows of one CDR3 protein and shows their most common DNA and genes. The authors' filters were not applied to this entry. Within this sample are some 97,000 distinct CDR3 sequences, with around 25% of them counted one time only. The ten most abundant clones make up approximately 10% of the sample.

Source: whole blood, taken in connection with sensitization to the hapten diphenylcyclopropenone (DPC). This TCR came from a man between 35 and 55 years old with alopecia areata. Some clones in this sample may be carry-over from other donors' samples.

The CDR3 loop reads CASSPEGQGFGANVLTF. DNA sequence: TGTGCCAGCAGTCCCGAGGGGCAGGGATTTGGGGCCAACGTCCTGACTTTC. The rearranged chain carries TRBV28 and TRBJ2-6; the D gene may be TRBD1 or TRBD2, since each aligns over 5 bases. CDR1 and CDR2 (MDHEN, SYDVKM) derive from the germline V gene. Relative to germline, V is 5 bases shorter and J is 3 bases shorter, with 17 bases between their ends. Spanning cysteine to phenylalanine, the CDR3 consists of 17 amino acids. The only DNA kept is the CDR3, 51 bases in frame from the first base.